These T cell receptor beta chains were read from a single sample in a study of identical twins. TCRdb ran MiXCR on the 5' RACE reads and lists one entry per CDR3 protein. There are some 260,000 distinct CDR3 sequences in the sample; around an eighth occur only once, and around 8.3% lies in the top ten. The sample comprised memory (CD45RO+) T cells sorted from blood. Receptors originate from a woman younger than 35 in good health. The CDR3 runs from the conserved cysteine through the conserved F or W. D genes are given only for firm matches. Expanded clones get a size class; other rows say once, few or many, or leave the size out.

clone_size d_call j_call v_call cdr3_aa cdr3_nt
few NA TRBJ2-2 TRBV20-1 CSASSSSGGELFF TGCAGTGCTAGTAGCAGTTCTGGCGGGGAGCTGTTTTTT
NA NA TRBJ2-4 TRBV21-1 CASSKVGRPISENIQYF TGTGCCAGCAGCAAAGTGGGACGCCCCATATCCGAAAACATTCAGTACTTC
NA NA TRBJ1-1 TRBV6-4 CASSDSKGNTEAFF TGTGCCAGCAGTGACTCGAAGGGGAACACTGAAGCTTTCTTT
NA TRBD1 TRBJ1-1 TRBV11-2 CASIETGAGSGAFF TGTGCCAGCATTGAGACAGGGGCCGGCTCCGGGGCTTTCTTT
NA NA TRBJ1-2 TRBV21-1 CASSQVQGITGYGYTF TGTGCCAGCTCTCAGGTGCAGGGGATCACGGGTTACGGCTACACCTTC
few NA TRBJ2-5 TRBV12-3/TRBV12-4 CASSSRVQETQYF TGTGCCAGCAGTTCTCGGGTTCAAGAGACCCAGTACTTC
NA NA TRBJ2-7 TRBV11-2 CASSETDPYEQYF TGTGCCAGCAGCGAGACAGATCCCTACGAGCAGTACTTC
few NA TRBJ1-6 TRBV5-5 CASSLSGRVPPNSPLHF TGTGCCAGCAGCTTGTCGGGGAGGGTCCCACCGAATTCACCCCTCCACTTT
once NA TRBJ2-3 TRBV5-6 CASSWGGNTDTQYF TGTGCCAGCAGCTGGGGCGGAAACACAGATACGCAGTATTTT
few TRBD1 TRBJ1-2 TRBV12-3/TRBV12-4 CASSFTRTGGDGYTF TGTGCCAGCAGTTTCACGAGGACAGGTGGGGATGGCTACACCTTC
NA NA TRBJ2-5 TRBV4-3 CASSHRQQETQYF TGCGCCAGCAGCCACCGACAACAAGAGACCCAGTACTTC
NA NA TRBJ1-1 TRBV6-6 CASSYLGGGAFF TGTGCCAGCAGTTACCTCGGAGGGGGAGCTTTCTTT
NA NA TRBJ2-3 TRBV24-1 CATSDRTRDTDTQYF TGTGCCACCAGTGATCGGACACGTGACACAGATACGCAGTATTTT
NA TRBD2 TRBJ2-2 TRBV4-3 CASSHSSGRALGELFF TGCGCCAGCAGCCACTCTAGCGGGAGGGCCCTCGGGGAGCTGTTTTTT
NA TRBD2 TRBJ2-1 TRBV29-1 CSVEDGGGSYNEQFF TGCAGCGTTGAAGACGGGGGGGGATCCTACAATGAGCAGTTCTTC
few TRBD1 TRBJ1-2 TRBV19 CASRSGGDGYTF TGTGCCAGTAGATCAGGGGGTGATGGCTACACCTTC
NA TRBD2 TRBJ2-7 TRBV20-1 CSASRAGAVYEQYF TGCAGTGCTTCCCGAGCGGGAGCGGTCTACGAGCAGTACTTC
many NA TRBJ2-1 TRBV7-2 CASSQGGISSQFF TGTGCCAGCAGCCAGGGTGGGATTAGCTCCCAGTTCTTC
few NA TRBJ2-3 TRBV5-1 CASSLVASQTDTQYF TGCGCCAGCAGCTTGGTGGCTAGTCAGACAGATACGCAGTATTTT
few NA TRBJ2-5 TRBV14 CASSQLVQETQYF TGTGCCAGCAGCCAACTGGTACAAGAGACCCAGTACTTC
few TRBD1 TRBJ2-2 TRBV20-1 CSATVQGAGPLFF TGCAGTGCTACCGTACAGGGGGCAGGACCGCTGTTTTTT
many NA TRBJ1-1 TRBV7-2 CASSLLARNTEAFF TGTGCCAGCAGCTTACTCGCCAGGAACACTGAAGCTTTCTTT
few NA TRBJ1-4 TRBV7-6 CASSLVGVSTNEKLFF TGTGCCAGCAGCTTAGTAGGAGTTTCAACTAATGAAAAACTGTTTTTT
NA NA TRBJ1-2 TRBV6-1 CASSLRAQWASNYGYTF TGTGCCAGCAGCCTACGAGCCCAGTGGGCGTCTAACTATGGCTACACCTTC
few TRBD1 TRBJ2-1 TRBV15 CATSRAGTVYNEQFF TGTGCCACCAGCAGAGCCGGGACAGTCTACAATGAGCAGTTCTTC
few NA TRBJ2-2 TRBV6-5 CASSYLFGQGYTGELFF TGTGCCAGCAGTTACTTGTTTGGGCAGGGGTACACCGGGGAGCTGTTTTTT
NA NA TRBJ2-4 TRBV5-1 CASSSGSLLGYGSIQYF TGCGCCAGCAGCTCGGGGTCCCTCCTAGGTTACGGTAGCATTCAGTACTTC
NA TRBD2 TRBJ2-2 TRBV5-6 CASSWATSGDTGELFF TGTGCCAGCAGCTGGGCCACTAGCGGGGACACCGGGGAGCTGTTTTTT
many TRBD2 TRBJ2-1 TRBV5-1 CASSLGGTSGRNEQFF TGCGCCAGCAGCTTGGGCGGGACTAGCGGGAGAAATGAGCAGTTCTTC
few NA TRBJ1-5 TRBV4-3 CASSQGGNSNQPQHF TGCGCCAGCAGCCAAGGTGGAAATAGCAATCAGCCCCAGCATTTT